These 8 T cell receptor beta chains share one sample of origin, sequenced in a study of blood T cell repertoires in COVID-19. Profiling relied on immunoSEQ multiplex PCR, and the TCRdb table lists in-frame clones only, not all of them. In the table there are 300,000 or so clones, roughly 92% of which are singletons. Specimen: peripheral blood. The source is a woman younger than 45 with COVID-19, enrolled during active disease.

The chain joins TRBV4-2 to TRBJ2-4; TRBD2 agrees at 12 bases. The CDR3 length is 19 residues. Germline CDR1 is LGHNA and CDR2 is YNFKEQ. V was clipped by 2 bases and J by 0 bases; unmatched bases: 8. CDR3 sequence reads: CASSQTTSGRTLAKNIQYF. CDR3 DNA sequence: TGTGCCAGCAGCCAAACGACTAGCGGGAGAACCTTAGCCAAAAACATTCAGTACTTC.

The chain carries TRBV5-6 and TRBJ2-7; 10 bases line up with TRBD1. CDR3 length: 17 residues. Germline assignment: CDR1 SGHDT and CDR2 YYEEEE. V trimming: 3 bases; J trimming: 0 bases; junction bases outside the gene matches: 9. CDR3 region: CASSSGQGSPYSYEQYF. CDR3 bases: TGTGCCAGCAGCTCGGGACAGGGGTCCCCTTACTCCTACGAGCAGTACTTC.

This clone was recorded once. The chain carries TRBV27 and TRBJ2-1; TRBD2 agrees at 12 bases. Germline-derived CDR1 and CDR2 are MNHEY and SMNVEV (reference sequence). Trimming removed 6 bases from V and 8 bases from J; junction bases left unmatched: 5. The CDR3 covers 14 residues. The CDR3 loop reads CASSSSGRAHEQFF. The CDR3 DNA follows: TGTGCCAGCAGCTCTAGCGGGAGGGCCCATGAGCAGTTCTTC.

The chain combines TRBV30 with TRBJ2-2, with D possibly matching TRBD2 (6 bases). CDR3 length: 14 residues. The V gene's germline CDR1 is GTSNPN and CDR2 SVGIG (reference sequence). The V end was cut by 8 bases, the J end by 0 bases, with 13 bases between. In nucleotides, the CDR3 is TGTGCCCGGTTAGCGGAGACGAACACCGGGGAGCTGTTTTTT. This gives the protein CARLAETNTGELFF.

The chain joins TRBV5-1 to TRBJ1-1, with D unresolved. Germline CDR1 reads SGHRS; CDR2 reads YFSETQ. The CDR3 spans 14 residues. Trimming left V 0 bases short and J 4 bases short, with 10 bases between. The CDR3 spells CASSLEGGITEAFF. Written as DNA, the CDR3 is TGCGCCAGCAGCTTGGAGGGAGGAATCACTGAAGCTTTCTTT. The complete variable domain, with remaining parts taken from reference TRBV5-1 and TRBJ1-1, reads KAGVTQTPRYLIKTRGQQVTLSCSPISGHRSVSWYQQTPGQGLQFLFEYFSETQRNKGNFPGRFSGRQFSNSRSEMNVSTLELGDSALYLCASSLEGGITEAFFGQGTRLTVV.

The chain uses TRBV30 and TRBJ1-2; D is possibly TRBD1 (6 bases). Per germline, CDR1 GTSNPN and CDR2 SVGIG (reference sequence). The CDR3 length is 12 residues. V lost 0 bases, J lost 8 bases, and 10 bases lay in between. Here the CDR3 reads CAWSVRGAGYTF. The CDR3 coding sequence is TGTGCCTGGAGTGTTCGGGGGGCCGGCTACACCTTC.

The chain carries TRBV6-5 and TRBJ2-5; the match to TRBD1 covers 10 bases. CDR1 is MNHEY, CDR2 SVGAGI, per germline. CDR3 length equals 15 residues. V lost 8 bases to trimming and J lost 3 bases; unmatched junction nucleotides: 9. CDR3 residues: CASLRGQGLEETQYF. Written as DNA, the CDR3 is TGTGCCAGCTTGAGGGGACAGGGGCTCGAAGAGACCCAGTACTTC.

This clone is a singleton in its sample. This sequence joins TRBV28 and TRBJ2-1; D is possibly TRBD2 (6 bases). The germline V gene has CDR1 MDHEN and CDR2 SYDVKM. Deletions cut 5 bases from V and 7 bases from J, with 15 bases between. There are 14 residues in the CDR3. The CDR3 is CASSPDRDLNEQFF. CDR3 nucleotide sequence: TGTGCCAGCAGTCCGGACCGGGACTTAAATGAGCAGTTCTTC. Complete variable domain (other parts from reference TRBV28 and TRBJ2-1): DVKVTQSSRYLVKRTGEKVFLECVQDMDHENMFWYRQDPGLGLRLIYFSYDVKMKEKGDIPEGYSVSREKKERFSLILESASTNQTSMYLCASSPDRDLNEQFFGPGTRLTVL.